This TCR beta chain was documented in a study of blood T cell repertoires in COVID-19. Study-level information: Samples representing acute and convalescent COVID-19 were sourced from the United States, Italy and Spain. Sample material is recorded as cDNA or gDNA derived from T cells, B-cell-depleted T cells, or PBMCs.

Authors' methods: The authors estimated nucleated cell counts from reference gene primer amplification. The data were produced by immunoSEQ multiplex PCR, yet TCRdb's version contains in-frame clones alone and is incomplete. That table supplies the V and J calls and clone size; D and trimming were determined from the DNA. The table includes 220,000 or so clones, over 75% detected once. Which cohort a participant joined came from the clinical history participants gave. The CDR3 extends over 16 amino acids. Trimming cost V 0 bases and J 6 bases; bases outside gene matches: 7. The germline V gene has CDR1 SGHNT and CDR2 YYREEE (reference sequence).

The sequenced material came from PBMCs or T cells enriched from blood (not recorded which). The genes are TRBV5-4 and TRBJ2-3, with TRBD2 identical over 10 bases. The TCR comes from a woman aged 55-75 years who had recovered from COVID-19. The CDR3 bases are TGTGCCAGCAGCTTGGCAGGACTAGCGGATTATGATACGCAGTATTTT. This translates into CASSLAGLADYDTQYF. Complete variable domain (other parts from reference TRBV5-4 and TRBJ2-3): ETGVTQSPTHLIKTRGQQVTLRCSSQSGHNTVSWYQQALGQGPQFIFQYYREEENGRGNFPPRFSGLQFPNYSSELNVNALELDDSALYLCASSLAGLADYDTQYFGPGTRLTVL.